The clone carrying this TCR beta chain was observed once. Its antigen is unknown. This sample stems from a study of OX40 agonist ivuxolimab in advanced cancers. The CDR3 spans 16 residues. Germline assignment: CDR1 MDHEN and CDR2 SYDVKM. V trimming: 4 bases; J trimming: 3 bases; junction bases outside the gene matches: 9. Libraries were prepared by immunoSEQ multiplex PCR; TCRdb keeps only in-frame clonotypes and omits some of them. The profile shows about 75,000 clones, about 86% of them singletons. Study-wide results and caveats: Patients with a partial response at 0.1-3.0 mg/kg had among the lowest clonal expansion.

The starting material was CD4+ or CD8+ T cells sorted from blood, obtained in a trial of the OX40 agonist ivuxolimab. The V call is TRBV28, the J call TRBJ2-3; 8 positions agree with TRBD2. This TCR was recovered from an adult with an advanced solid tumor such as melanoma, head and neck, liver or kidney cancer. The CDR3: CASSSGGGGLTDTQYF. CDR3 coding DNA: TGTGCCAGCAGTTCCGGGGGGGGAGGGCTGACAGATACGCAGTATTTT.